Listed below are T cell receptor beta chains from one sample, sequenced in a study of CXCR3-negative and CXCR3-positive naive CD8 T cells. Each CDR3 protein gets one entry in TCRdb, which reprocessed the 5' RACE reads and gives no DNA. Seen in this sample are about 50,000 distinct CDR3 sequences; the ten most common clones hold around 0.58%. The sequenced sample consisted of naive CXCR3+ CD8+ T cells from blood. Every receptor here comes from a human donor in good health. Some clones in this sample may be carry-over from other donors' samples. Both conserved end residues are part of each CDR3.

V,J,CDR3
TRBV4-1,TRBJ1-5,CASSQDVFDSNQPQHF
TRBV9,TRBJ1-1,CASSVGNGGLNTEAFF
TRBV7-9,TRBJ1-2,CASSSITGTAF
TRBV7-7,TRBJ2-2,CASSSGHTGELFF
TRBV7-9,TRBJ2-5,CASSTSGLPGETQYF
TRBV28,TRBJ2-7,CASSPPTGQGYSEQYF
TRBV9,TRBJ2-1,CASRTRTGEQFF
TRBV12-3/TRBV12-4,TRBJ1-5,CASSHGTALNQPQHF
TRBV10-3,TRBJ1-1,CAISEPGLSNTEAFF
TRBV7-9,TRBJ1-1,CASSEPGQGAGLF
TRBV18,TRBJ1-6,CASSPPGVLGNNSPLHF
TRBV20-1,TRBJ2-7,CSIGDSTYEQYF
TRBV7-9,TRBJ1-1,CASSLETSEAFF
TRBV9,TRBJ2-1,CASSPSISYNEQFF
TRBV5-6,TRBJ2-7,CASSWAGTGEQYF
TRBV27,TRBJ2-3,CASSLGLESDTQYF